This T cell receptor beta chain was observed in a study of T cell responses to AZD1222 COVID-19 vaccine. In its sample, this clone ranks as medium-sized (0.01 to 0.1%). Its antigen is unknown. CDR1 and CDR2 from the germline V gene are LGHNA and YNFKEQ. V shed 0 bases, J shed 1 base, and the junction held 4 bases outside the gene matches. The CDR3 has 16 amino acids. General study findings and limits: After the peak T cell response, and only then, were repertoires sampled.

Here immunoSEQ multiplex PCR was the method, and the copy in TCRdb shows in-frame clones only, minus some. The sample records roughly 110,000 clones, roughly 88% being singletons. The receptor was isolated from an adult who received the AZD1222 COVID-19 vaccine. Sequenced material: peripheral blood, taken 28 days after the second AZD1222 dose. J is TRBJ2-5 and V is TRBV4-2, with TRBD2 matching over 8 bases. CDR3: CASSQDGAGGQETQYF. The CDR3 DNA is TGTGCCAGCAGCCAAGATGGGGCGGGGGGCCAAGAGACCCAGTACTTC.